The next 26 T cell receptor beta chains were all read from a single sample in a study of blood T cell repertoires in COVID-19. The table came from immunoSEQ multiplex PCR; TCRdb's copy has only in-frame clones and leaves some out. The sample consists of fewer than 200,000 clones, approximately 82% of them appearing once. Sequenced input: peripheral blood. These receptors were taken from a woman in her forties with COVID-19, enrolled during active disease.

The rearrangement uses TRBV13 and TRBJ2-7; 13 nucleotides line up with TRBD2. The CDR3 extends over 18 amino acids. Germline V gene lookup returns CDR1 PRHDT and CDR2 FYEKMQ (reference sequence). V lost 5 bases to trimming and J lost 3 bases; unmatched junction nucleotides: 13. The CDR3: CASSTRTSGSPSGYEQYF. CDR3 in DNA: TGTGCCAGCAGCACCCGGACTAGCGGGAGTCCCTCGGGCTACGAGCAGTACTTC.

The chain carries TRBV5-1 and TRBJ2-7, with no clear D. Looked up from germline, CDR1 is SGHRS and CDR2 is YFSETQ. The CDR3 is made up of 13 amino acids. Trimming shortened V by 2 bases and J by 3 bases, and 9 bases separated the two germline ends. The chain's CDR3 is CASSFDTVYEQYF. In DNA form, the CDR3 reads TGCGCCAGCAGCTTCGATACAGTCTACGAGCAGTACTTC.

This clone was observed once. The CDR3 loop is CASSVGAAANYGYTF. For the CDR3, the DNA is TGTGCCAGCAGCGTAGGGGCAGCCGCTAACTATGGCTACACCTTC. V gene TRBV9 combines with J gene TRBJ1-2, with no clear D. The germline V gene has CDR1 SGDLS and CDR2 YYNGEE. The CDR3 contains 15 residues. Deletions cut 0 bases from V and 0 bases from J, with 9 bases between.

The V gene is TRBV5-6, the J gene TRBJ2-1; weak D call: TRBD2 (6 bases). Germline loops: CDR1 SGHDT, CDR2 YYEEEE. CDR3 length equals 15 residues. Between the trimmed V and J ends, which lost 3 bases and 9 bases, there was a span of 19 bases. DNA of the CDR3: TGTGCCAGCAGCTCCCCGGGGGTCGAGGGTGGTGAGCAGTTCTTC. This sequence encodes CASSSPGVEGGEQFF.

V usage is TRBV3-1 (or the pseudogene TRBV3-2) and J usage is TRBJ1-1; a weak D match, TRBD1 (5 bases). Trimming removed 4 bases from V and 5 bases from J, with 14 bases in between. This CDR3 region has 14 residues. The germline V gene encodes CDR1 LGHDT and CDR2 YNNKEL (reference sequence). CDR3 sequence (DNA): TGTGCCAGCAGCCGCCTGGACGGGGGGACTGAAGCTTTCTTT. It codes for CASSRLDGGTEAFF.

The chain joins TRBV19 to TRBJ1-4, with D possibly matching TRBD1 (6 bases). The V end lost 3 bases, the J end lost 8 bases, and 13 bases lay between the germline ends. Germline V lookup: CDR1 LNHDA, CDR2 SQIVND (reference sequence). The CDR3 loop spans 14 amino acids. The CDR3 sequence: CASSITGKGEKLFF. The CDR3 nucleotides are TGTGCCAGTAGTATTACAGGGAAGGGCGAAAAACTGTTTTTT.

This rearrangement joins TRBV30 to TRBJ2-1, with a possible D match to TRBD1 (6 bases). Per germline, CDR1 GTSNPN and CDR2 SVGIG (reference sequence). The CDR3 is made up of 11 amino acids. Trimming left V 1 base short and J 8 bases short, with 6 bases between. The CDR3 loop reads CAWSDRDEQFF. The CDR3, as DNA: TGTGCCTGGAGTGACAGGGATGAGCAGTTCTTC.

This chain connects TRBV7-8 to TRBJ2-2; 7 positions match TRBD1. This CDR3 contains 14 residues. V shed 4 bases and J 4 bases; nucleotides not matched to a gene: 3. CDR1 is SGHVS and CDR2 is FQNEAQ in the germline V gene. CDR3 in amino acids: CASSWDSATGELFF. DNA of the CDR3: TGTGCCAGCAGCTGGGACAGTGCCACCGGGGAGCTGTTTTTT.

The table lists this clone with a count of one. The chain recombines TRBV18 with TRBJ1-5; D ambiguous. Deletions cut 5 bases from V and 3 bases from J, with 8 bases between. Germline V gene lookup returns CDR1 KGHSH and CDR2 LQKENI. The CDR3 loop spans 13 amino acids. The CDR3 DNA reads TGTGCCAGCTCAGATGGGCCCAATCAGCCCCAGCATTTT. Encoded protein: CASSDGPNQPQHF.

This clone came up once. This sequence joins TRBV6-5 and TRBJ1-1; 8 bases align to TRBD1. The CDR3 length is 13 residues. V lost 5 bases to trimming and J lost 5 bases; unmatched junction nucleotides: 4. In germline, CDR1 is MNHEY, CDR2 SVGAGI. Written as DNA, the CDR3 is TGTGCCAGCAGTAAACGACAGGGGACTGAAGCTTTCTTT. Its translation: CASSKRQGTEAFF.

The chain is built from TRBV6-6 and TRBJ2-5; TRBD1 aligns across 7 bases. CDR3 length equals 13 residues. Germline V gene lookup returns CDR1 MNHNY and CDR2 SVGAGI (reference sequence). Trimming cost V 7 bases and J 7 bases; bases outside gene matches: 9. The CDR3 loop is CASKDRTGGTQYF. CDR3 sequence (DNA): TGTGCCAGCAAGGACAGGACTGGTGGGACCCAGTACTTC.

The V and J genes are TRBV6-6 and TRBJ2-1, with TRBD2 matching 8 bases. The CDR3 is 12 residues long. Germline values: CDR1 MNHNY, CDR2 SVGAGI (reference sequence). Germline trimming cut 6 bases from V and 11 bases from J; bases unmatched to any gene: 6. CDR3 amino acids: CASRSSGSQQFF. CDR3 sequence (DNA): TGTGCCAGCAGGTCGAGCGGGAGTCAGCAGTTCTTC.

In this sample, this clone turned up a few times. As DNA, the CDR3 is TGTGCCAGCAGCTCGTCGACGGGGAATCAGCCCCAGCATTTT. It yields the protein CASSSSTGNQPQHF. The chain employs TRBV7-9 and TRBJ1-5; no definite D call. The CDR3 is 14 residues long. V lost 4 bases and J 4 bases, leaving 11 bases between the germline ends. The germline V gene encodes CDR1 SEHNR and CDR2 FQNEAQ (reference sequence).

V and J are TRBV7-8 and TRBJ2-7; 7 bases map to TRBD1. The trim removed 3 bases at V and 2 bases at J, leaving 10 bases unmatched. This CDR3 is 16 amino acids long. CDR1 SGHVS and CDR2 FQNEAQ come from the germline V gene. The CDR3 here is CASSLGTGVPTYEQYF. The CDR3, as DNA: TGTGCCAGCAGCTTGGGAACAGGGGTTCCCACCTACGAGCAGTACTTC.

V and J are TRBV27 and TRBJ2-3; a weak D match, TRBD2 (6 bases). V was shortened by 2 bases and J by 8 bases, with 17 bases between the two germline ends. This CDR3 has 15 amino acids. CDR1 is MNHEY, CDR2 SMNVEV, per germline (reference sequence). CDR3 loop: CASSLESQVEGTQYF. The DNA for the CDR3 is TGTGCCAGCAGTTTAGAGTCCCAGGTGGAGGGTACGCAGTATTTT.

The chain recombines TRBV5-6 with TRBJ2-1; 11 bases agree with TRBD2. This CDR3 region has 15 residues. Germline values: CDR1 SGHDT, CDR2 YYEEEE. Trimming at V came to 2 bases and at J to 6 bases, leaving 4 bases not matched to a gene. The CDR3 bases are TGTGCCAGCAGCTTAGGACTAGCGGGTCGCAATGAGCAGTTCTTC. Its protein is CASSLGLAGRNEQFF.

The chain recombines TRBV21-1 with TRBJ1-2; the D call of TRBD1 is as the table states it, not checked on the DNA. TRBV21-1 has pseudogene status. This CDR3 is built from 15 residues. CDR3 amino acids: CASLRSTGGNYGYTF. CDR3 nucleotides: TGTGCCAGCCTTCGAAGTACAGGGGGCAACTATGGCTACACCTTC.

This chain connects TRBV6-1 to TRBJ2-5; D possibly corresponds to TRBD1 (6 bases). Germline V CDR1 and CDR2: MNHNS, SASEGT. The CDR3 spans 15 residues. V gave up 3 bases and J gave up 7 bases, with 18 bases separating them. In DNA, the CDR3 is TGTGCCAGCAGTGATGGGGGCGTAGGATTGGGGACCCAGTACTTC. Translation: CASSDGGVGLGTQYF.

This clone was seen once. The chain uses TRBV7-8 and TRBJ2-7; D perhaps matches TRBD2 (5 bases). V was pared by 5 bases and J by 3 bases, with 17 bases between. The CDR3 extends over 15 amino acids. Germline V gene data show CDR1 as SGHVS and CDR2 as FQNEAQ. The DNA for the CDR3 is TGTGCCAGCAGCCCCCGAACGTCGAGGGACTACGAGCAGTACTTC. It encodes CASSPRTSRDYEQYF.

This clone was seen only a few times. V gene TRBV3-1 (or the pseudogene TRBV3-2) combines with J gene TRBJ1-1; TRBD1 matches at 9 bases. The CDR3 spans 15 residues. Germline CDR1 LGHDT, CDR2 YNNKEL (reference sequence). The junction had 9 bases not matched to a gene; V was cut back by 0 bases and J by 10 bases. As DNA, the CDR3 is TGTGCCAGCAGCCAAGATCGGGCCGGGACAGGGCGAGCTTTCTTT. It encodes CASSQDRAGTGRAFF.

The V and J genes are TRBV11-2 and TRBJ2-7, with D maybe TRBD1 (6 bases). Trimming removed 2 bases at V and 3 bases at J, with 14 bases between. Germline CDR1 reads SGHAT; CDR2 reads FQNNGV. This CDR3 spans 15 amino acids. The CDR3 loop is CASSLSSGQFYEQYF. CDR3 DNA sequence: TGTGCCAGCAGCTTATCATCTGGACAGTTCTACGAGCAGTACTTC.

This chain links TRBV9 with TRBJ2-1; the match to TRBD2 covers 7 bases. This CDR3 has 16 residues. V lost 4 bases and J lost 8; bases outside the gene matches: 15. Germline V gene sequence: CDR1 SGDLS, CDR2 YYNGEE. CDR3 coding DNA: TGTGCCAGCAGCCCCTCTGGAGGCGGGAGATGGTATGAGCAGTTCTTC. It encodes CASSPSGGGRWYEQFF. The entire variable domain, with the rest obtained from reference TRBV9 and TRBJ2-1, is as follows: DSGVTQTPKHLITATGQRVTLRCSPRSGDLSVYWYQQSLDQGLQFLIQYYNGEERAKGNILERFSAQQFPDLHSELNLSSLELGDSALYFCASSPSGGGRWYEQFFGPGTRLTVL.

This clone has more than one count but fewer than ten. The chain couples TRBV27 to TRBJ1-2, with 10 bases aligning to TRBD1. Trimming removed 3 bases from V and 7 bases from J; junction bases left unmatched: 8. Germline CDR1 and CDR2: MNHEY and SMNVEV (reference sequence). This CDR3 spans 15 amino acids. The CDR3 protein is CASSLGTTGGFGYTF. The CDR3 nucleotides are TGTGCCAGCAGTTTGGGGACGACAGGGGGCTTTGGCTACACCTTC.

In this sample, this clone turned up a few times. The chain is built from TRBV6-5 and TRBJ1-1; D unclear. V was cut by 3 bases and J by 6 bases, with 11 bases left in between. The CDR3 covers 13 residues. Germline V gives CDR1 MNHEY, CDR2 SVGAGI. The CDR3 nucleotides are TGTGCCAGCAGTTATCAGTTGGTGGCTGAAGCTTTCTTT. This gives the protein CASSYQLVAEAFF.

J is TRBJ2-5 and V is TRBV18; 10 bases are shared with TRBD1. Germline V gene lookup returns CDR1 KGHSH and CDR2 LQKENI. Trimming removed 6 bases from V and 5 bases from J; junction bases left unmatched: 9. This CDR3 contains 15 residues. The CDR3 DNA follows: TGTGCCAGCTCCCCCGAGACAGGGGGCCAGGAGACCCAGTACTTC. This codes for CASSPETGGQETQYF.

The gene calls are TRBV11-2 and TRBJ2-1; tentative D call: TRBD2 (5 bases). The CDR3 is made up of 13 amino acids. Deletions cut 2 bases from V and 3 bases from J, with 5 bases between. The germline gives CDR1 SGHAT, CDR2 FQNNGV. The CDR3 region is CASSLRDYNEQFF. As DNA, the CDR3 is TGTGCCAGCAGCTTACGGGACTACAATGAGCAGTTCTTC.